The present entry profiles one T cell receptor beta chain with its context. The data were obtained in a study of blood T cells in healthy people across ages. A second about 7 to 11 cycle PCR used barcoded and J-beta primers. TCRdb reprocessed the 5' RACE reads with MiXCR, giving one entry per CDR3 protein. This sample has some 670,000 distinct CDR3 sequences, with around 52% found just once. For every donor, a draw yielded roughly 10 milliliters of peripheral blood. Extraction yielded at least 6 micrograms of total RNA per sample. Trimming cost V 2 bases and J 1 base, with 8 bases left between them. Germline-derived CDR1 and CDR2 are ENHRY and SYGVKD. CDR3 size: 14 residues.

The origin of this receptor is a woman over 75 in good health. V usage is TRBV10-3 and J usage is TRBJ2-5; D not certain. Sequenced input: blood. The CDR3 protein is CAISERSGQETQYF. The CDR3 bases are TGTGCCATCAGTGAGAGGTCCGGCCAAGAGACCCAGTACTTC.